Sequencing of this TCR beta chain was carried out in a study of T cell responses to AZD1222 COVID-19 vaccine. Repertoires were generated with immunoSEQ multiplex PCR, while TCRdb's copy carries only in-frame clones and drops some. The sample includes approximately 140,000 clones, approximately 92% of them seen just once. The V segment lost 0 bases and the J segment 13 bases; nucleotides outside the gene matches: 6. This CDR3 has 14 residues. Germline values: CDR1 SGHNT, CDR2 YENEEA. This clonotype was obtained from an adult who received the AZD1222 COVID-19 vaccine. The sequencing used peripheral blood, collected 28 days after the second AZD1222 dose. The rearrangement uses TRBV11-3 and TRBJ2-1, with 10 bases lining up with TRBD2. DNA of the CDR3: TGTGCCAGCAGCTTAGAGCCTAGCGGGGGCCGACAGTTCTTC. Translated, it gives CASSLEPSGGRQFF. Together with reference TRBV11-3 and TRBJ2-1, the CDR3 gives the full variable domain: EAGVVQSPRYKIIEKKQPVAFWCNPISGHNTLYWYLQNLGQGPELLIRYENEEAVDDSQLPKDRFSAERLKGVDSTLKIQPAELGDSAVYLCASSLEPSGGRQFFGPGTRLTVL.